The 20 T cell receptor beta chains reported below all come from one sample, sequenced in a study of blood T cell repertoires in COVID-19. Generated by immunoSEQ multiplex PCR, the TCRdb table keeps only in-frame clones and is missing some. The sample holds about 70,000 clones, more than 70% seen once. The sequenced sample consisted of peripheral blood. The receptors stem from a human donor in a cohort sampled during active COVID-19.

This clone was counted a single time. The CDR3 here is CASSEFRAGANVLTF. The CDR3 DNA is TGTGCCAGCAGTGAATTCCGGGCTGGGGCCAACGTCCTGACTTTC. The chain joins TRBV6-1 to TRBJ2-6, with D unresolved. Trimming cost V 2 bases and J 2 bases, with 7 bases left between them. The CDR3 extends over 15 amino acids. Germline V CDR1 and CDR2: MNHNS, SASEGT.

About this clone itself: The sample has other DNA sequences that encode this CDR3 too. The rearrangement links TRBV5-1 to TRBJ1-3, with 7 positions matching TRBD1. CDR1 is SGHRS and CDR2 is YFSETQ in the germline V gene. The CDR3 totals 16 residues. Germline trimming cut 1 base from V and 0 bases from J; bases unmatched to any gene: 4. CDR3 in amino acids: CASSLSGDSSGNTIYF. CDR3 sequence (DNA): TGCGCCAGCAGCTTGTCAGGGGACAGCTCTGGAAACACCATATATTTT.

The rearrangement links TRBV2 to TRBJ2-3; no clear D. The V gene's germline CDR1 is SNHLY and CDR2 FYNNEI. V was clipped by 3 bases and J by 8 bases, with 3 bases between them. The CDR3 covers 10 residues. Written as DNA, the CDR3 is TGTGCCAGCAGTGATAGTACGCAGTATTTT. Its translation is CASSDSTQYF.

The gene calls are TRBV19 and TRBJ1-5, with a possible D match to TRBD1 (5 bases). CDR3 length: 13 amino acids. Trimming pared 5 bases from V and 6 bases from J, leaving 11 bases between. The germline V gene encodes CDR1 LNHDA and CDR2 SQIVND (reference sequence). The chain's CDR3 is CASSGGKGQPQHF. The DNA of the CDR3 is TGTGCCAGTAGTGGGGGGAAAGGTCAGCCCCAGCATTTT.

V is TRBV19 and J is TRBJ2-7; 9 bases match TRBD1. Per the germline V gene, CDR1 is LNHDA and CDR2 is SQIVND (reference sequence). The CDR3 runs to 13 residues. After removal of 3 bases from V and 6 bases from J, the junction contained 3 bases not matched to a gene. CDR3 protein: CASSMGQGSEQYF. The CDR3 coding sequence is TGTGCCAGTAGTATGGGACAGGGAAGCGAGCAGTACTTC. The variable domain in full, completed from reference TRBV19 and TRBJ2-7, reads DGGITQSPKYLFRKEGQNVTLSCEQNLNHDAMYWYRQDPGQGLRLIYYSQIVNDFQKGDIAEGYSVSREKKESFPLTVTSAQKNPTAFYLCASSMGQGSEQYFGPGTRLTVT.

The chain recombines TRBV5-4 with TRBJ2-3; TRBD2 aligns across 11 bases. This CDR3 contains 16 residues. Per germline, CDR1 SGHNT and CDR2 YYREEE (reference sequence). J lost 7 bases, V lost 4 bases, and 11 bases had no gene match. The CDR3 loop reads CASSGGTSGRFNTQYF. The CDR3 coding sequence is TGTGCCAGCAGCGGGGGGACTAGCGGACGCTTTAATACGCAGTATTTT.

The chain combines TRBV7-8 with TRBJ2-3; 14 nucleotides line up with TRBD2. V lost 5 bases, J lost 4 bases, and 5 bases stayed unmatched. The germline V gene has CDR1 SGHVS and CDR2 FQNEAQ. CDR3 size: 16 residues. The CDR3 loop reads CASSLGTSGSSDTQYF. CDR3 DNA sequence: TGTGCCAGCAGCCTGGGGACTAGCGGGAGTTCAGATACGCAGTATTTT.

This clone was detected a few times. Here the CDR3 DNA reads TGCAGCGTTGTACCCTCGGGGGACAATCAGCCCCAGCATTTT. Its protein is CSVVPSGDNQPQHF. The chain recombines TRBV29-1 with TRBJ1-5, with D perhaps TRBD1 (5 bases). The CDR3 loop spans 14 amino acids. The germline V and J ends were trimmed by 4 bases and 3 bases, with 13 bases remaining between them. Germline V gives CDR1 SQVTM, CDR2 ANQGSEA.

The gene calls are TRBV11-3 and TRBJ1-2; 7 bases line up with TRBD1. CDR1 is SGHNT, CDR2 YENEEA, per germline. The CDR3 covers 17 residues. J was trimmed by 0 bases and V by 5 bases; bases with no gene match: 12. CDR3 nucleotide sequence: TGTGCCAGCAGCCCAGTCTTTGGGACAGAAGCTAACTATGGCTACACCTTC. Amino acids: CASSPVFGTEANYGYTF.

The chain uses TRBV15 and TRBJ2-2, with 7 nucleotides matching TRBD2. Germline trimming cut 0 bases from V and 2 bases from J; bases unmatched to any gene: 6. This CDR3 is built from 17 residues. Germline V CDR1 and CDR2: LNHNV, YYDKDF (reference sequence). DNA of the CDR3: TGTGCCACCAGCAGAGATCTTGGCGGGAGAAACACCGGGGAGCTGTTTTTT. This encodes CATSRDLGGRNTGELFF.

This rearrangement joins TRBV3-1 (or the pseudogene TRBV3-2) to TRBJ2-2; TRBD2 matches 9 bases. Trimming took 1 base from V and 3 from J; bases not matched to a gene: 18. There are 21 residues in the CDR3. CDR1 and CDR2 from the germline V gene are LGHDT and YNNKEL (reference sequence). The CDR3 sequence: CASSQASALILAGAYTGELFF. DNA of the CDR3: TGTGCCAGCAGCCAAGCCTCTGCACTCATATTAGCGGGAGCGTACACCGGGGAGCTGTTTTTT.

This chain links TRBV9 with TRBJ2-1, with TRBD2 matching over 7 bases. This CDR3 spans 16 amino acids. With 0 bases clipped from V and 4 bases from J, the junction kept 7 bases outside the gene matches. Germline lookup yields CDR1 SGDLS and CDR2 YYNGEE. The CDR3 DNA sequence: TGTGCCAGCAGCGTAGTCCCTAGCGGACCTTACAATGAGCAGTTCTTC. Translating gives CASSVVPSGPYNEQFF.

This clone came up once. The DNA of the CDR3 is TGTGCCAGCAGCTCGAGCGGCGGCTACACCTTC. Translating it yields CASSSSGGYTF. The rearrangement uses TRBV11-3 and TRBJ1-2; D uncertain. The length of the CDR3 is 11 residues. The V gene lost 4 bases and the J gene lost 8 bases, with 8 bases spanning the gap. In germline, CDR1 is SGHNT, CDR2 YENEEA.

This clone has a single count. The V and J genes are TRBV5-6 and TRBJ1-1; D uncertain. Germline V gene sequence: CDR1 SGHDT, CDR2 YYEEEE. CDR3 length: 17 residues. With 0 bases removed from V and 4 bases from J, the gap between germline ends came to 19 bases. This CDR3 is CASSLEARRAVSTEAFF. The CDR3 nucleotides read TGTGCCAGCAGCTTGGAGGCCAGGCGAGCAGTGAGCACTGAAGCTTTCTTT.

V gene TRBV14 combines with J gene TRBJ2-1; 12 positions match TRBD2. The CDR3 length is 13 residues. Germline V gives CDR1 SGHDN, CDR2 FVKESK. With V trimmed by 8 bases and J by 9 bases, 5 bases remained unmatched. The CDR3: CASGLAGWSEQFF. In DNA, the CDR3 is TGTGCCAGCGGACTAGCGGGATGGAGTGAGCAGTTCTTC.

The genes are TRBV12-3 or TRBV12-4 and TRBJ2-1, with 8 bases matching TRBD1. The CDR3 runs 12 residues. The V segment lost 6 bases and the J segment 8 bases; nucleotides outside the gene matches: 3. The CDR3 spells CASRVTGDEQFF. The CDR3 region has the DNA TGTGCCAGCAGGGTGACAGGGGATGAGCAGTTCTTC.

V is TRBV6-4 and J is TRBJ1-1, with D perhaps matching TRBD1 (6 bases). This CDR3 comprises 13 residues. V was trimmed by 6 bases and J by 0 bases, leaving 8 bases between them. CDR1 MRHNA and CDR2 SNTAGT come from the germline V gene. CDR3 sequence: CASRDSLNTEAFF. Here the CDR3 DNA reads TGTGCCAGCAGGGACAGCTTGAACACTGAAGCTTTCTTT.

This clone was counted once. The gene calls are TRBV5-1 and TRBJ2-3; 9 nucleotides match TRBD2. In germline, CDR1 is SGHRS, CDR2 YFSETQ. The CDR3 has 15 residues. V was pared by 2 bases and J by 3 bases, with 4 bases of the junction left unmatched. The CDR3 here is CASSFAGGGTDTQYF. As DNA, the CDR3 is TGCGCCAGCAGCTTTGCGGGAGGGGGAACAGATACGCAGTATTTT.

The chain couples TRBV6-6 to TRBJ2-1; possibly TRBD2 for D (6 bases). The CDR3 length is 14 residues. Per germline, CDR1 MNHNY and CDR2 SVGAGI (reference sequence). V was trimmed by 5 bases and J by 7 bases, leaving 15 bases between them. The CDR3 DNA sequence: TGTGCCAGCAGTAGCGCCGGGACTTTTAATGAGCAGTTCTTC. The encoded protein is CASSSAGTFNEQFF.

V is TRBV5-5 and J is TRBJ1-6; D may be TRBD1 (6 bases). Trimming removed 5 bases at V and 3 bases at J, with 24 bases between. Germline V CDR1 and CDR2: SGHKS, YYEKEE (reference sequence). The CDR3 extends over 19 amino acids. The CDR3 region is CASRLHPLGRGGYNSPLHF. The CDR3 DNA reads as TGTGCCAGCAGACTCCACCCCCTAGGACGAGGGGGCTATAATTCACCCCTCCACTTT.